These 5 T cell receptor beta chains originate from one sample sequenced in a study of blood T cell repertoires in COVID-19 (TCRdb year 2020). Libraries were constructed by the immunoSEQ multiplex PCR assay. TCRdb re-hosts the immuneACCESS table, in-frame sequences only. Its copies lack some clones; in the studies checked, an unresolved V gene accounts for under half of them, and the cause for the rest is not known. Recorded for this sample are about 120,000 clones; approximately 90% of them occurred a single time. The biggest ten clones account for approximately 1.1% of the sample. The sequencing input was peripheral blood. The source is a woman of 80 years or more with acute or convalescent COVID-19.

The chain combines TRBV10-3 with TRBJ2-7; 7 nucleotides align to TRBD1. This CDR3 has 14 amino acids. The germline gives CDR1 ENHRY, CDR2 SYGVKD. Unmatched junction bases numbered 3, after V lost 3 bases and J lost 1 base. The CDR3 DNA reads as TGTGCCATCAGTGAAGGCAGGGGGTCCTACGAGCAGTACTTC. Its translation: CAISEGRGSYEQYF.

This rearrangement joins TRBV12-3 or TRBV12-4 to TRBJ2-7; TRBD2 matches at 7 bases. The CDR3 sequence is 13 residues long. V was clipped by 2 bases and J by 6 bases; unmatched bases: 4. In nucleotides, the CDR3 is TGTGCCAGCAGTTTAAGCGGGGCCGGCGAGCAGTACTTC. Translated, it gives CASSLSGAGEQYF.

This sequence joins TRBV9 and TRBJ2-7; 7 positions match TRBD1. After removal of 3 bases from V and 7 bases from J, the junction contained 7 bases not matched to a gene. The CDR3 is 13 residues long. Germline V gives CDR1 SGDLS, CDR2 YYNGEE. The CDR3 loop is CASSAQGSGEQYF. DNA for the CDR3: TGTGCCAGCAGCGCACAGGGGTCGGGGGAGCAGTACTTC. Supplemented by reference TRBV9 and TRBJ2-7, the full variable domain reads DSGVTQTPKHLITATGQRVTLRCSPRSGDLSVYWYQQSLDQGLQFLIQYYNGEERAKGNILERFSAQQFPDLHSELNLSSLELGDSALYFCASSAQGSGEQYFGPGTRLTVT.

This sequence joins TRBV28 and TRBJ2-1; D possibly corresponds to TRBD2 (6 bases). The CDR3 runs to 12 residues. Between the trimmed V and J ends, which lost 7 bases and 6 bases, there was a span of 10 bases. Germline CDR1 and CDR2: MDHEN and SYDVKM. The CDR3 is CASKEGSNEQFF. DNA of the CDR3: TGTGCCAGCAAGGAGGGCTCCAATGAGCAGTTCTTC.

The genes are TRBV3-1 (or the pseudogene TRBV3-2) and TRBJ2-3, with 9 bases matching TRBD2. Losses at the gene ends were 4 bases for V and 2 bases for J; bases not matched to a gene: 13. The CDR3 loop spans 18 amino acids. The germline CDR1 and CDR2 sequences are LGHDT and YNNKEL (reference sequence). The CDR3 sequence: CASSRGLARESPTDTQYF. CDR3 nucleotides: TGTGCCAGCAGCCGAGGACTAGCGAGGGAGAGTCCCACAGATACGCAGTATTTT.